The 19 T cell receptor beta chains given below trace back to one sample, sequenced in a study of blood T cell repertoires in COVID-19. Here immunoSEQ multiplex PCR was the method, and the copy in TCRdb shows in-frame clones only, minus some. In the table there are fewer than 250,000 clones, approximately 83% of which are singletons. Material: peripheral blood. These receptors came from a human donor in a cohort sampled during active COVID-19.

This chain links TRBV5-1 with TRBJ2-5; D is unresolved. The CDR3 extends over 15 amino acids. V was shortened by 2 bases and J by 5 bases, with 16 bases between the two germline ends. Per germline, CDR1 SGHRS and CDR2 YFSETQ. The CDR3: CASSLAQLPGETQYF. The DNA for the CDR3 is TGCGCCAGCAGCTTAGCCCAACTCCCAGGCGAGACCCAGTACTTC.

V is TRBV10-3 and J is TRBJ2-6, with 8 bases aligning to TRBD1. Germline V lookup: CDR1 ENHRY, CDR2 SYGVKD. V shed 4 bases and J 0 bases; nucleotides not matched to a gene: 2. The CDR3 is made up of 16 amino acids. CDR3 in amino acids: CAISGDRGSGANVLTF. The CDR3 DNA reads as TGTGCCATCAGTGGAGACAGGGGCTCTGGGGCCAACGTCCTGACTTTC.

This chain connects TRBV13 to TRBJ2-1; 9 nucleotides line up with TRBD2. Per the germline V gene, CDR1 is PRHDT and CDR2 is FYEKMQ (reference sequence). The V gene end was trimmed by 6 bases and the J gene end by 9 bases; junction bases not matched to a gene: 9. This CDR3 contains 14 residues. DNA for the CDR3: TGTGCCAGCAGGGTGAGCGGGGGGTGGGCTGAGCAGTTCTTC. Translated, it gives CASRVSGGWAEQFF.

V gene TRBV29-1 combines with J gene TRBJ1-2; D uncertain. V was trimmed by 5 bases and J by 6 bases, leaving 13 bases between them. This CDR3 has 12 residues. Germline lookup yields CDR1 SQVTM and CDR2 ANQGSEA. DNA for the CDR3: TGCAGCGTTCGGGAATGGGAGGATGGCTACACCTTC. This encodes CSVREWEDGYTF.

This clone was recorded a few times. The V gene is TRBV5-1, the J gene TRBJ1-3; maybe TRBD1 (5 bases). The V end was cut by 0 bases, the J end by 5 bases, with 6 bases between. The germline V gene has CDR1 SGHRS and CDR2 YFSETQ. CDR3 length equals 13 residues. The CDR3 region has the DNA TGCGCCAGCAGCTTGGCAGGGAGAAACACCATATATTTT. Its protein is CASSLAGRNTIYF.

The CDR3 nucleotides read TGTGCCAGCAGTTATTCAACAGGGAACTATGGCTACACCTTC. Its translation is CASSYSTGNYGYTF. V is TRBV6-5 and J is TRBJ1-2, with TRBD1 as a possible D gene (6 bases). The CDR3 is 14 residues long. Germline CDR1 reads MNHEY; CDR2 reads SVGAGI. The V gene lost 3 bases and the J gene lost 2 bases, with 10 bases spanning the gap.

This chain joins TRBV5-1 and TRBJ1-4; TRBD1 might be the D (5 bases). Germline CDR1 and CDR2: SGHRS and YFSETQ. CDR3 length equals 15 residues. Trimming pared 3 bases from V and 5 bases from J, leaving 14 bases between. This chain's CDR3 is CASSSRGVRNEKLFF. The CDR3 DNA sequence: TGCGCCAGCAGCTCCCGGGGGGTCAGAAATGAAAAACTGTTTTTT.

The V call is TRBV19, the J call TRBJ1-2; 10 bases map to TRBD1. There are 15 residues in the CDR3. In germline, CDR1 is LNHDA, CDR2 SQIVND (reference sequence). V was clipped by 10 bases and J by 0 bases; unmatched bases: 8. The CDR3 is CATRQGASANYGYTF. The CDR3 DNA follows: TGTGCCACCAGACAGGGGGCTTCAGCTAACTATGGCTACACCTTC.

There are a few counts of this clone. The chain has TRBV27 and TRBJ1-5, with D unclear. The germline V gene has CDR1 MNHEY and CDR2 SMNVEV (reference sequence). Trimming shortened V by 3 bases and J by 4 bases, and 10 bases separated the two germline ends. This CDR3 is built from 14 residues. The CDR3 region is CASSFEAQNQPQHF. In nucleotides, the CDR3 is TGTGCCAGCAGTTTTGAGGCCCAAAATCAGCCCCAGCATTTT.

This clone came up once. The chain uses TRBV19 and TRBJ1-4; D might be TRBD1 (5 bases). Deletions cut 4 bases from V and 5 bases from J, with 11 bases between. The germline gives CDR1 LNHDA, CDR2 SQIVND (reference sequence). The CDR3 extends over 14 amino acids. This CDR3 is CASSSGRGNEKLFF. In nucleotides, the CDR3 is TGTGCCAGTAGTAGTGGGAGGGGCAATGAAAAACTGTTTTTT.

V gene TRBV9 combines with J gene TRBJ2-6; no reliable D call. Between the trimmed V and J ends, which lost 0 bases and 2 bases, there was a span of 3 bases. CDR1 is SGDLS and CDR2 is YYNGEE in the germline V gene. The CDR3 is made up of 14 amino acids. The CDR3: CASSVAAGANVLTF. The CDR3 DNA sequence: TGTGCCAGCAGCGTAGCTGCTGGGGCCAACGTCCTGACTTTC.

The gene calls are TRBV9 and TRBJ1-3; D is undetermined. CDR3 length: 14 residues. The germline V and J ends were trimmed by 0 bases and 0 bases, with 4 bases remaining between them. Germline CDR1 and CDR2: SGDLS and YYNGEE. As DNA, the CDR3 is TGTGCCAGCAGCGTAGGCTACTCTGGAAACACCATATATTTT. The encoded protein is CASSVGYSGNTIYF.

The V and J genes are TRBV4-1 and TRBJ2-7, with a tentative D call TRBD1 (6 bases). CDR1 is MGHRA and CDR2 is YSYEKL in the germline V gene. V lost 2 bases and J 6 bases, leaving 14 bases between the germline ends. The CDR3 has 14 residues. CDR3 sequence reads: CASSQRGSLVEQYF. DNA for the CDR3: TGCGCCAGCAGCCAAAGGGGGAGTTTGGTCGAGCAGTACTTC.

This chain's CDR3 is CASSQDQPRGRRNTEAFF. The DNA for the CDR3 is TGCGCCAGCAGCCAAGATCAACCCAGGGGGCGAAGGAACACTGAAGCTTTCTTT. The chain combines TRBV4-1 with TRBJ1-1, with TRBD1 matching 8 bases. Germline V gene sequence: CDR1 MGHRA, CDR2 YSYEKL. The CDR3 length is 18 residues. Trimming removed 0 bases from V and 1 base from J; junction bases left unmatched: 10.

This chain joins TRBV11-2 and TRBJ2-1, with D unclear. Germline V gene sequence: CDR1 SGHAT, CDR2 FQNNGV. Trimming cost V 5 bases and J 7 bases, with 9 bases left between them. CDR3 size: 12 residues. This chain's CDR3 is CASSLYSNEQFF. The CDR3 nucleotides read TGTGCCAGCAGCCTTTACAGTAATGAGCAGTTCTTC.

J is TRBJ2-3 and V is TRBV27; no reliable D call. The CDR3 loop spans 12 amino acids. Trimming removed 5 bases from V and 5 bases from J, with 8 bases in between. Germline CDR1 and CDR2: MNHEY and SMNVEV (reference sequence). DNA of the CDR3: TGTGCCAGCAGTACCCTGAGAGATACGCAGTATTTT. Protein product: CASSTLRDTQYF.

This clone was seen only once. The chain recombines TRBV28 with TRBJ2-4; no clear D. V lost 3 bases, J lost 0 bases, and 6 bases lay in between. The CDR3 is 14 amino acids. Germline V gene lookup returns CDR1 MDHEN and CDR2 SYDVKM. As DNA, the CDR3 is TGTGCCAGCAGTTTTCGGAGAGCCAAAAACATTCAGTACTTC. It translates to CASSFRRAKNIQYF.

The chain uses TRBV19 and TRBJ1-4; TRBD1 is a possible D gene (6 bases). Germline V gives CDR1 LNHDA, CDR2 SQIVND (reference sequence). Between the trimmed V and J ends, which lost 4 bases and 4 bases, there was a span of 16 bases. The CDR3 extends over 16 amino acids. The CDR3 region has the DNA TGTGCCAGTAGTAACAGGGCCCGCGGACTTAATGAAAAACTGTTTTTT. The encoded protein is CASSNRARGLNEKLFF.

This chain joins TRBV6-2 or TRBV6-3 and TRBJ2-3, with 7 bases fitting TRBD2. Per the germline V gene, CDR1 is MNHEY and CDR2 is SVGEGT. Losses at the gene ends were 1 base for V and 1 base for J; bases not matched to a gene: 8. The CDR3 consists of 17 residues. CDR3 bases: TGTGCCAGCAGTTACTTTACTCGCGGGGGACGCACAGATACGCAGTATTTT. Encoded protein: CASSYFTRGGRTDTQYF.